This TCR beta chain was recorded in a study of regulatory T cells. Trimming at V came to 6 bases and at J to 0 bases, leaving 5 bases not matched to a gene. The germline V gene has CDR1 MDHEN and CDR2 SYDVKM. The CDR3 length is 15 residues. Overall study results and limits: Hydrophobic residues at CDR3 positions 6 and 7 were enriched in conventional CD4+ T cells of CD3G-deficient patients. Patient repertoires had restricted TRB V-J pairs and skewed V and J usage, most in Tregs.

Of note for this clone: Its cognate antigen is unknown.

Primers: 52 TRBV forward and 13 TRBJ reverse. The method was immunoSEQ multiplex PCR; TCRdb's version includes in-frame clones alone and lacks a portion of them. The sample shows some 20,000 clones, roughly 88% of them seen only once. All CD3G-deficient patients showed autoimmunity, more severe in two. Sorting split CD4+ cells into CD25-high CD127-low Tregs and CD25-low CD127-high conventional T cells. This sequence originates from a child aged 5 to 17 with CD3G deficiency. The gene calls are TRBV28 and TRBJ2-7, with TRBD1 matching 10 bases. The sample taken for sequencing was conventional CD4+ T cells sorted from blood. CDR3 DNA sequence: TGTGCCAGCAGACGGACAGGGGGAAGCTCCTACGAGCAGTACTTC. Translated, it gives CASRRTGGSSYEQYF.